A single sample gave rise to the 32 T cell receptor beta chains below, sequenced in a study of Ad26.COV2.S vaccination and SARS-CoV-2 variants. Treatment specified: 15 to 20 received Ad26.COV2.S at low or high dose, single or two shots; roughly 5 received placebo; per-sample allocation not given. Specimen acquisition occurred on day 63 following the initial vaccine or placebo injection. Here immunoSEQ multiplex PCR was the method, and the copy in TCRdb shows in-frame clones only, minus some. The data show a few hundred thousand clones, with 75% to 90% seen just once and about 5.4% held by the top ten. The starting material was peripheral blood, obtained in a trial of Ad26.COV2.S vaccine versus placebo. The receptors originated from a person aged 18 to 65 who received the Ad26.COV2.S COVID-19 vaccine or a placebo.

This clone was recorded once. Other DNA sequences of this sample code for an identical CDR3. The chain employs TRBV18 and TRBJ1-1; TRBD1 matches at 7 bases. Germline CDR1 is KGHSH and CDR2 is LQKENI. CDR3 length: 13 amino acids. J was trimmed by 0 bases and V by 5 bases; bases with no gene match: 0. The CDR3: CASSGTVNTEAFF. CDR3 coding DNA: TGTGCCAGCTCAGGGACAGTGAACACTGAAGCTTTCTTT.

The J gene is TRBJ1-3, the V gene TRBV12-3 or TRBV12-4, with D hard to call. The V and J ends lost 6 bases and 7 bases respectively, with 10 bases between them. CDR3 length: 12 amino acids. CDR3 coding DNA: TGTGCCAGCAGCCCTCCACCTAACACCATATATTTT. Encoded protein: CASSPPPNTIYF.

The CDR3, as DNA: TGTGCCAGCAGCGCACTAGCGGGGGAGACCCAGTACTTC. Translating gives CASSALAGETQYF. The rearrangement links TRBV28 to TRBJ2-5, with 10 nucleotides matching TRBD2. With 6 bases clipped from V and 5 bases from J, the junction kept 3 bases outside the gene matches. CDR3 length equals 13 residues. CDR1 is MDHEN, CDR2 SYDVKM, per germline.

The CDR3 reads CASSSEGLGGYTF. CDR3 in DNA: TGTGCCAGCAGTTCGGAGGGCCTAGGAGGCTACACCTTC. The chain recombines TRBV6-6 with TRBJ1-2, with D unclear. The CDR3 has 13 amino acids. Germline CDR1 is MNHNY and CDR2 is SVGAGI (reference sequence). Trimming cost V 4 bases and J 8 bases, with 14 bases left between them.

This clone was seen only a few times. The genes are TRBV5-6 and TRBJ1-5, with no clear D. Between the trimmed V and J ends, which lost 0 bases and 3 bases, there was a span of 7 bases. Germline assignment: CDR1 SGHDT and CDR2 YYEEEE. CDR3 length: 14 amino acids. The CDR3 protein is CASSLGHLNQPQHF. CDR3 DNA sequence: TGTGCCAGCAGCTTGGGACACCTCAATCAGCCCCAGCATTTT.

The chain has TRBV30 and TRBJ1-2; 7 bases match TRBD1. The CDR3 sequence is 15 residues long. Unmatched junction bases numbered 9, after V lost 0 bases and J lost 5 bases. Per the germline V gene, CDR1 is GTSNPN and CDR2 is SVGIG (reference sequence). CDR3 nucleotide sequence: TGTGCCTGGAGTGTACGGAAGGGGGCATGGTATGGCTACACCTTC. Translation gives CAWSVRKGAWYGYTF.

This sequence joins TRBV12-3 or TRBV12-4 and TRBJ2-7; D gene uncertain. Trimming took 8 bases from V and 5 from J, leaving 13 bases between them. The CDR3 loop spans 12 amino acids. The CDR3 DNA is TGTGCCAGCCGTAACGGGTTTCACGAGCAGTACTTC. Protein product: CASRNGFHEQYF.

The chain combines TRBV6-2 or TRBV6-3 with TRBJ1-1; 10 bases match TRBD1. Germline CDR1 MNHEY, CDR2 SVGEGT. V lost 2 bases to trimming and J lost 1 base; unmatched junction nucleotides: 4. This CDR3 has 16 residues. The CDR3 sequence: CASSYRDRGGNTEAFF. CDR3 DNA: TGTGCCAGCAGTTACAGGGACAGGGGAGGGAACACTGAAGCTTTCTTT.

This clone was recorded once. This chain connects TRBV4-1 to TRBJ2-1; D is possibly TRBD2 (6 bases). The CDR3 extends over 16 amino acids. CDR1 and CDR2 (germline): MGHRA, YSYEKL. V was pared by 1 base and J by 8 bases, with 18 bases between. CDR3 loop: CASSQGPMGEADEQFF. CDR3 coding DNA: TGCGCCAGCAGCCAAGGCCCTATGGGGGAGGCGGATGAGCAGTTCTTC.

V gene TRBV19 combines with J gene TRBJ2-3; D uncertain. Germline V CDR1 and CDR2: LNHDA, SQIVND (reference sequence). V shed 1 base and J shed 4 bases, with 12 bases lying between them. The CDR3 consists of 15 residues. In nucleotides, the CDR3 is TGTGCCAGTAGTATAGCAGCTAGTTCAGCAGATACGCAGTATTTT. Its protein product is CASSIAASSADTQYF.

DNA for the CDR3: TGCGCCAGCAGCCCGACTAGCGGGGGCCCCCTTGACAATGAGCAGTTCTTC. Translated: CASSPTSGGPLDNEQFF. This rearrangement joins TRBV5-1 to TRBJ2-1; 12 nucleotides line up with TRBD2. Germline-derived CDR1 and CDR2 are SGHRS and YFSETQ. J gave up 5 bases and V 4 bases, and 10 bases lay outside the gene matches. CDR3 size: 17 residues.

This clone occurred a few times. This sequence joins TRBV2 and TRBJ1-3, with D perhaps TRBD1 (6 bases). With 1 base removed from V and 4 bases from J, the gap between germline ends came to 14 bases. Germline V gene lookup returns CDR1 SNHLY and CDR2 FYNNEI. The CDR3 has 16 amino acids. The CDR3 region has the DNA TGTGCCAGCAGTGAAGGTTGGGGGCGTCGAGGAAACACCATATATTTT. Translating gives CASSEGWGRRGNTIYF.

The chain uses TRBV28 and TRBJ1-1; 10 bases match TRBD1. The CDR3 is 17 residues long. After removal of 5 bases from V and 0 bases from J, the junction contained 9 bases not matched to a gene. Germline V gene lookup returns CDR1 MDHEN and CDR2 SYDVKM. This CDR3 reads CASSLGTGAFVNTEAFF. As DNA, the CDR3 is TGTGCCAGCAGTCTAGGGACAGGGGCTTTTGTGAACACTGAAGCTTTCTTT.

The chain has TRBV28 and TRBJ1-1, with TRBD1 matching 8 bases. V lost 5 bases to trimming and J lost 1 base; unmatched junction nucleotides: 0. CDR1 is MDHEN and CDR2 is SYDVKM in the germline V gene. The CDR3 contains 13 residues. The CDR3 loop is CASSTGGNTEAFF. CDR3 nucleotide sequence: TGTGCCAGCAGTACAGGGGGGAACACTGAAGCTTTCTTT.

Here the CDR3 reads CSAWEGYGYTF. As DNA, the CDR3 is TGCAGTGCCTGGGAAGGCTATGGCTACACCTTC. The V and J genes are TRBV20-1 and TRBJ1-2; the D is unclear. Trimming removed 6 bases from V and 4 bases from J, with 9 bases in between. Germline values: CDR1 DFQATT, CDR2 SNEGSKA (reference sequence). The CDR3 sequence is 11 residues long.

On this clone: Other DNA sequences in this sample translate to the same CDR3. J is TRBJ1-2 and V is TRBV29-1, with TRBD1 identical over 9 bases. The germline V gene encodes CDR1 SQVTM and CDR2 ANQGSEA. V dropped 6 bases and J dropped 4; count of bases not matched to a gene: 3. This CDR3 has 12 residues. DNA of the CDR3: TGCAGCGTGAAGACAGGGGGCTATGGCTACACCTTC. Translated: CSVKTGGYGYTF.

This chain links TRBV7-2 with TRBJ1-1; D is unresolved. This CDR3 comprises 16 residues. Trimming stripped 6 bases from V and 2 bases from J, with 19 bases between. Germline CDR1 and CDR2: SGHTA and FQGNSA. Here the CDR3 DNA reads TGTGCCAGCAGGGCCAACTTATGGGAATTAAACACTGAAGCTTTCTTT. Protein sequence: CASRANLWELNTEAFF.

The chain uses TRBV7-6 and TRBJ1-1; D might be TRBD1 (6 bases). Trimming removed 5 bases at V and 4 bases at J, with 17 bases between. The CDR3 runs to 15 residues. Germline V gene data show CDR1 as SGHVS and CDR2 as FNYEAQ. DNA of the CDR3: TGTGCCAGCAGCCAACAGGGAGGAGGGTCCACTGAAGCTTTCTTT. It translates to CASSQQGGGSTEAFF.

V is TRBV6-2 or TRBV6-3 and J is TRBJ2-2; D not resolved. Between the trimmed V and J ends, which lost 4 bases and 3 bases, there was a span of 9 bases. The V gene's germline CDR1 is MNHEY and CDR2 SVGEGT. The CDR3 contains 14 residues. The CDR3 coding sequence is TGTGCCAGCAGTTCTCTAGATCACACCGGGGAGCTGTTTTTT. It is translated as CASSSLDHTGELFF.

V usage is TRBV5-6 and J usage is TRBJ1-4; D possibly corresponds to TRBD1 (5 bases). Germline CDR1 reads SGHDT; CDR2 reads YYEEEE. V was cut by 2 bases and J by 5 bases, with 13 bases left in between. The CDR3 is made up of 15 amino acids. CDR3 DNA sequence: TGTGCCAGCAGCTTCGGCAGGGTTGGGAATGAAAAACTGTTTTTT. Amino acids: CASSFGRVGNEKLFF.

The rearrangement uses TRBV10-3 and TRBJ2-1, with a possible D match to TRBD1 (5 bases). V shed 5 bases and J shed 4 bases, with 15 bases lying between them. CDR1 and CDR2 from the germline V gene are ENHRY and SYGVKD. This CDR3 is 15 amino acids long. The CDR3 reads CAISQGAKGYNEQFF. In DNA, the CDR3 is TGTGCCATCAGTCAGGGTGCCAAAGGATACAATGAGCAGTTCTTC.

The chain combines TRBV14 with TRBJ1-2; D may be TRBD1 (5 bases). The V end was cut by 4 bases, the J end by 8 bases, with 14 bases between. Germline V gene sequence: CDR1 SGHDN, CDR2 FVKESK. This CDR3 region has 13 residues. CDR3 region: CASSPRAGDGYTF. The CDR3 nucleotides read TGTGCCAGCAGCCCCAGAGCCGGGGACGGCTACACCTTC.

The genes are TRBV11-2 and TRBJ1-2; 8 bases are shared with TRBD1. The CDR3 is 16 residues long. J was trimmed by 0 bases and V by 4 bases; bases with no gene match: 7. In germline, CDR1 is SGHAT, CDR2 FQNNGV. The CDR3 DNA reads as TGTGCCAGCAGCTACGGACAGGGAACCCCTAACTATGGCTACACCTTC. This encodes CASSYGQGTPNYGYTF.

This chain connects TRBV3-1 (or the pseudogene TRBV3-2) to TRBJ1-1, with D possibly being TRBD1 (5 bases). Germline V gene lookup returns CDR1 LGHDT and CDR2 YNNKEL (reference sequence). The CDR3 is made up of 12 amino acids. Trimming cost V 6 bases and J 12 bases, with 17 bases left between them. CDR3 DNA sequence: TGTGCCAGCAGACCTAACGGGGGATTACCTTTCTTT. Its protein is CASRPNGGLPFF.

This chain uses TRBV7-9 with TRBJ2-2; D is undetermined. This CDR3 has 14 residues. Germline V gene sequence: CDR1 SEHNR, CDR2 FQNEAQ (reference sequence). V was cut by 1 base and J by 6 bases, with 9 bases left in between. The CDR3 here is CASSLVLTPGELFF. DNA of the CDR3: TGTGCCAGCAGCTTAGTACTTACCCCCGGGGAGCTGTTTTTT.

The chain carries TRBV30 and TRBJ1-2, with D unclear. Trimming removed 0 bases at V and 5 bases at J, with 7 bases between. Germline V gene data show CDR1 as GTSNPN and CDR2 as SVGIG (reference sequence). The CDR3 is 12 amino acids. In DNA, the CDR3 is TGTGCCTGGAGTGTGTCAGTTTATGGCTACACCTTC. It codes for CAWSVSVYGYTF.

This sequence joins TRBV7-9 and TRBJ1-5; 7 nucleotides line up with TRBD1. The CDR3 totals 16 residues. Germline assignment: CDR1 SEHNR and CDR2 FQNEAQ (reference sequence). Trimming took 1 base from V and 6 from J; bases not matched to a gene: 9. This chain's CDR3 is CASSLEQGSVSQPQHF. The CDR3 bases are TGTGCCAGCAGCTTAGAACAGGGGTCGGTCTCTCAGCCCCAGCATTTT.

The J gene is TRBJ2-2, the V gene TRBV18; D is ambiguous. The V gene lost 0 bases and the J gene lost 6 bases, with 5 bases spanning the gap. The CDR3 totals 13 residues. Germline V gene data show CDR1 as KGHSH and CDR2 as LQKENI. CDR3: CASSPPLPGELFF. The CDR3 nucleotides read TGTGCCAGCTCACCACCGTTGCCCGGGGAGCTGTTTTTT.

V gene TRBV11-2 combines with J gene TRBJ2-7; D gene uncertain. The CDR3 contains 13 residues. V gave up 3 bases and J gave up 0 bases, with 6 bases separating them. Per the germline V gene, CDR1 is SGHAT and CDR2 is FQNNGV. CDR3: CASSFSLSYEQYV. CDR3 DNA: TGTGCCAGCAGCTTCTCTCTCTCCTACGAGCAGTACGTC.

The CDR3 DNA sequence: TGTGCCAGCAGCGCCCCAGGGGGCCTGAACACTGAAGCTTTCTTT. Amino acid sequence: CASSAPGGLNTEAFF. This chain links TRBV9 with TRBJ1-1; 8 bases are shared with TRBD1. CDR1 is SGDLS and CDR2 is YYNGEE in the germline V gene. Trimming removed 3 bases from V and 0 bases from J; junction bases left unmatched: 4. The CDR3 loop spans 15 amino acids.

The rearrangement links TRBV9 to TRBJ1-2; D unclear. CDR1 and CDR2 (germline): SGDLS, YYNGEE. The CDR3 is 13 amino acids. Between the trimmed V and J ends, which lost 0 bases and 7 bases, there was a span of 10 bases. The CDR3 region has the DNA TGTGCCAGCAGCGTAGGGAACAATATTGGCTACACCTTC. It translates to CASSVGNNIGYTF.

This clone was detected ten times or more. The rearrangement uses TRBV7-9 and TRBJ1-6, with unresolved D. V lost 3 bases, J lost 8 bases, and 11 bases lay in between. This CDR3 has 14 residues. Germline V gives CDR1 SEHNR, CDR2 FQNEAQ (reference sequence). This CDR3 reads CASSLGILDSPLHF. The CDR3 DNA reads TGTGCCAGCAGCTTGGGCATTCTGGATTCACCCCTCCACTTT.